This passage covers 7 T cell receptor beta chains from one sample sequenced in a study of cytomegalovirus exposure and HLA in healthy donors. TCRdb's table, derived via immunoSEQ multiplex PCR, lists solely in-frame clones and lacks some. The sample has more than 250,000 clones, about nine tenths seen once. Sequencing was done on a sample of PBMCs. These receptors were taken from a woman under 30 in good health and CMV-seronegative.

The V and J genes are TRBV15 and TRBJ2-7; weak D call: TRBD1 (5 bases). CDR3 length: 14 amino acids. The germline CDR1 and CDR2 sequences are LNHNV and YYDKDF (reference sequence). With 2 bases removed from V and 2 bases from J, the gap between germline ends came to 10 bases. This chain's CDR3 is CATSRQGMTYEQYF. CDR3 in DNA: TGTGCCACCAGCAGACAGGGAATGACCTACGAGCAGTACTTC.

CDR3 protein: CASSPREGGSDTQYF. CDR3 coding DNA: TGCGCCAGCAGCCCCCGGGAGGGGGGATCGGATACGCAGTATTTT. The genes are TRBV5-1 and TRBJ2-3; 8 bases match TRBD2. The V segment lost 4 bases and the J segment 6 bases; nucleotides outside the gene matches: 10. Germline-derived CDR1 and CDR2 are SGHRS and YFSETQ. The CDR3 has 15 amino acids.

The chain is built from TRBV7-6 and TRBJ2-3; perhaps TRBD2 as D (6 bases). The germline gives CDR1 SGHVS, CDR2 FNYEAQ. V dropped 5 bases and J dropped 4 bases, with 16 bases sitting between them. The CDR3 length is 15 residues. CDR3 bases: TGTGCCAGCAGCCCGACGGGGGATGGTCCAGATACGCAGTATTTT. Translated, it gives CASSPTGDGPDTQYF.

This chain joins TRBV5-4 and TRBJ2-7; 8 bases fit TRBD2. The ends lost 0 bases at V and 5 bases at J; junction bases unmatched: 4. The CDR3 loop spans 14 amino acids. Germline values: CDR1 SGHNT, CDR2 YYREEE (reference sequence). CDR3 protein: CASSLGRAGDEQYF. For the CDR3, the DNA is TGTGCCAGCAGCTTGGGTCGAGCGGGGGACGAGCAGTACTTC.

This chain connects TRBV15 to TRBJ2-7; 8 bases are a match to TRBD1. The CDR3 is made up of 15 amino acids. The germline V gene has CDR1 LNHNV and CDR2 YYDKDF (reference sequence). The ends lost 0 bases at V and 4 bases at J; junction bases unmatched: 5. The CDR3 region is CATSRDTGGRYEQYF. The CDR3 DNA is TGTGCCACCAGCAGAGATACAGGGGGTCGGTACGAGCAGTACTTC.

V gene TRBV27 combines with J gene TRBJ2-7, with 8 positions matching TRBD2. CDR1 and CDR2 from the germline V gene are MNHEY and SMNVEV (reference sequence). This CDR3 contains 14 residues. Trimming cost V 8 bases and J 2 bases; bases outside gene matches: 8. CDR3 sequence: CASGPGLGTYEQYF. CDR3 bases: TGTGCCAGCGGGCCGGGACTAGGTACCTACGAGCAGTACTTC.

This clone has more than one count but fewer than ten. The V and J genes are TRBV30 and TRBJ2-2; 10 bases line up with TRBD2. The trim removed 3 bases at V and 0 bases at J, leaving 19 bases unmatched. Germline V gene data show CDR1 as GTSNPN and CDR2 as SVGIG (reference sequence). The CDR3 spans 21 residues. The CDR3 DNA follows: TGTGCCTGGAGACCCCGTAGGGTAGCGGGAGGTCCAGTTCCGAACACCGGGGAGCTGTTTTTT. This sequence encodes CAWRPRRVAGGPVPNTGELFF.